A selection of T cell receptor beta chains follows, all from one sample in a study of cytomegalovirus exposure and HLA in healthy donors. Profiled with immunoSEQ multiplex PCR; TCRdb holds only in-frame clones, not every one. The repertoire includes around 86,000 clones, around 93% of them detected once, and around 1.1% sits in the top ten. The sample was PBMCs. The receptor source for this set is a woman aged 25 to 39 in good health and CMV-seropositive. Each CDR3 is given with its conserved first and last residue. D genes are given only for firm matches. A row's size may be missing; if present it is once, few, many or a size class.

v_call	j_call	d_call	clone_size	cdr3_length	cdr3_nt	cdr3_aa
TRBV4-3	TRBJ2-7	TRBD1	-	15	TGCGCCAGCAGCCAGGTAGGACAGGGTCTCGACGAGCAGTACTTC	CASSQVGQGLDEQYF
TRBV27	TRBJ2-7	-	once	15	TGTGCCAGCAGTTTCAACCAGGCGAGCTCCTACGAGCAGTACTTC	CASSFNQASSYEQYF
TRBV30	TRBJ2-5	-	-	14	TGTGCCTGGACTCGTGGACTGGAACAAGAGACCCAGTACTTC	CAWTRGLEQETQYF
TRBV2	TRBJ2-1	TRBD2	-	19	TGTGCCAGCCTGAGTTGGGGTAAACTAGCGGCATCCGACTACAATGAGCAGTTCTTC	CASLSWGKLAASDYNEQFF
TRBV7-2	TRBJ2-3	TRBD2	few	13	TGTGCCAGCAGCTCATGGGGGGGGGATACGCAGTATTTT	CASSSWGGDTQYF
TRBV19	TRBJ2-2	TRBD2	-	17	TGTGCCAGTAGTATAGCCGTAGCGGGAGGGAACACCGGGGAGCTGTTTTTT	CASSIAVAGGNTGELFF
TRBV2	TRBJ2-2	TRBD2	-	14	TGTGCCAGCATAAGGACTAGCAACACCGGGGAGCTGTTTTTT	CASIRTSNTGELFF
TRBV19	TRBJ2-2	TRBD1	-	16	TGTGCCAGCCATGACCGGGACAGGGGGCGGAACGGGGAGCTGTTTTTT	CASHDRDRGRNGELFF
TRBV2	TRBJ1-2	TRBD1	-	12	TGTGCCAGCAGCGGGACAGGGGATGGCTACACCTTC	CASSGTGDGYTF
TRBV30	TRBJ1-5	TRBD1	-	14	TGTGCCTGGAGTAAGGGACAGGGCAATCAGCCCCAGCATTTT	CAWSKGQGNQPQHF
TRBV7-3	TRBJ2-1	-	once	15	TGTGCCAGCAGCTTAGGGACTTCTCCCTACAATGAGCAGTTCTTC	CASSLGTSPYNEQFF
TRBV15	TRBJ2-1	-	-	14	TGTGCCACCAGCAAGCGATGGTTTGACAATGAGCAGTTCTTC	CATSKRWFDNEQFF
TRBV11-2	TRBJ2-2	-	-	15	TGTGCCAGCACCCCCGGGAGTTTTCGAGACGGGGAGCTGTTTTTT	CASTPGSFRDGELFF
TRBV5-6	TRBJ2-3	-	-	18	TGTGCCAGCAGCTTGTCATATCGGAGGTTTGGGAGCACAGATACGCAGTATTTT	CASSLSYRRFGSTDTQYF
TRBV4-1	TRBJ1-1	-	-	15	TGCGCCAGCAGCCTTCAGGACACCCTGAGGACTGAAGCTTTCTTT	CASSLQDTLRTEAFF
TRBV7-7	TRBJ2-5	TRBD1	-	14	TGTGCCAGCAGCAAGACAGGGGCACAAGAGACCCAGTACTTC	CASSKTGAQETQYF
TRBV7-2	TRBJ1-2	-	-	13	TGTGCCAGCAGCCCCGCCGCGAGCTATGGCTACACCTTC	CASSPAASYGYTF
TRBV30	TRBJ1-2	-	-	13	TGTGCCTGGAGTCTGGGGGGTGTATCTGGCTACACCTTC	CAWSLGGVSGYTF
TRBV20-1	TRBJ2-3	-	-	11	TGCAGTGCTATAAGCACAGATACGCAGTATTTT	CSAISTDTQYF
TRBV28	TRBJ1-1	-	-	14	TGTGCCAGCTCCTTGGGAGGGAGGGTCACTGAAGCTTTCTTT	CASSLGGRVTEAFF
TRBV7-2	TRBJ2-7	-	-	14	TGTGCCAGCAGTCGAGCGGGCAGGGACTACGAGCAGTACTTC	CASSRAGRDYEQYF
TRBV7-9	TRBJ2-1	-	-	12	TGTGCCAGCAGCCCCACCAGCAATGAGCAGTTCTTC	CASSPTSNEQFF
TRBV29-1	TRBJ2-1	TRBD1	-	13	TGCAGCGTTTCCGGACAGGGGAACAATGAGCAGTTCTTC	CSVSGQGNNEQFF
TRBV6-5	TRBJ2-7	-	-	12	TGTGCCAGCAGTTACCGCTCCTACGAGCAGTACTTC	CASSYRSYEQYF
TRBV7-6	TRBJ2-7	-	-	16	TGTGCCAGCAGCTTAGCGCCGTCAGGGGTATATCTCGAGCAGTACTTC	CASSLAPSGVYLEQYF
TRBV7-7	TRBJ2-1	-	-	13	TGTGCCAGCAGCCTACTAAGGACTACCGAGCAGTTCTTC	CASSLLRTTEQFF
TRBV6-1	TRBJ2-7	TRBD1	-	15	TGTGCCAGCAGTGAAGGGCCGACAGGGGGCTACGAGCAGTACTTC	CASSEGPTGGYEQYF
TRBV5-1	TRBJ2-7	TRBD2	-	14	TGCGCCAGCAAGACTAGCGGGAGCAACTACGAGCAGTACTTC	CASKTSGSNYEQYF
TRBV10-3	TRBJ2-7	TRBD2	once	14	TGTGCCATCAGTGAGCGGGGGGGAGGCTACGAGCAGTACTTC	CAISERGGGYEQYF
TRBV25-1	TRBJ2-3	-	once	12	TGTGCCAGCGGAGAGGTCTCAGATACGCAGTATTTT	CASGEVSDTQYF
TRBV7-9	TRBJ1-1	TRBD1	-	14	TGTGCCAGCAGCCCTGACAGGGGCTCGACTGAAGCTTTCTTT	CASSPDRGSTEAFF